The text below deals with one T cell receptor beta chain. The V segment lost 5 bases and the J segment 4 bases; nucleotides outside the gene matches: 3. Per germline, CDR1 SGHTA and CDR2 FQGTGA. The CDR3 is made up of 13 amino acids. These data belong to a study of technical replicates of blood from a handful of donors. Clones were read by immunoSEQ multiplex PCR, and TCRdb kept only the in-frame ones, dropping some. The table includes about 73,000 clones, around 93% detected once. This clonotype was sampled from a human donor in good health. The rearrangement links TRBV7-3 to TRBJ1-1, with 8 bases fitting TRBD1. The specimen sequenced was T cells isolated from PBMCs. CDR3 coding DNA: TGTGCCAGCAGCCAAGGACAGGGCACTGAAGCTTTCTTT. Translated: CASSQGQGTEAFF. Complete variable domain (other parts from reference TRBV7-3 and TRBJ1-1): GAGVSQTPSNKVTEKGKYVELRCDPISGHTALYWYRQSLGQGPEFLIYFQGTGAADDSGLPNDRFFAVRPEGSVSTLKIQRTERGDSAVYLCASSQGQGTEAFFGQGTRLTVV.